This T cell receptor (beta chain) was retrieved from a study of cytomegalovirus exposure and HLA in healthy donors. The repertoire was sequenced with immunoSEQ multiplex PCR; TCRdb's copy has only in-frame clones and lacks some. The sample carries about 170,000 clones, 95% to 97% recorded once. The germline gives CDR1 SGHRS, CDR2 YFSETQ. This CDR3 spans 16 amino acids. Unmatched junction bases numbered 8, after V lost 4 bases and J lost 0 bases. Sequencing input: PBMCs. This sequence originates from a woman under 30 in good health and CMV-seronegative. The chain recombines TRBV5-1 with TRBJ2-3; TRBD1 matches 7 bases. The CDR3: CASSQIPTGSTDTQYF. For the CDR3, the DNA is TGCGCCAGCAGCCAAATTCCGACAGGGAGCACAGATACGCAGTATTTT.